These 6 T cell receptor beta chains share one sample of origin, sequenced in a study of blood T cell repertoires in COVID-19. Some clones are missing from TCRdb's copy, which holds only in-frame ones; the method was immunoSEQ multiplex PCR. This sample has approximately 100,000 clones, with 88% found just once. What was sequenced was peripheral blood. Receptor source: a woman aged 55-75 years with acute or convalescent COVID-19.

The rearrangement joins TRBV5-6 to TRBJ2-7; 7 positions match TRBD1. The V segment lost 1 base and the J segment 7 bases; nucleotides outside the gene matches: 11. Per the germline V gene, CDR1 is SGHDT and CDR2 is YYEEEE. The CDR3 extends over 15 amino acids. CDR3 nucleotide sequence: TGTGCCAGCAGCTTGCTGGGCAGGGGGAAAGGAGAGCAGTACGTC. Translation gives CASSLLGRGKGEQYV.

The V gene is TRBV29-1, the J gene TRBJ2-1; D is ambiguous. Trimming stripped 5 bases from V and 10 bases from J, with 18 bases between. CDR1 and CDR2 (germline): SQVTM, ANQGSEA. The CDR3 extends over 13 amino acids. The CDR3 nucleotides read TGCAGCGTTTCCTCACTTTACGAAGCAGAGCAGTTCTTC. Its translation is CSVSSLYEAEQFF.

The sample holds one count of this clone. The chain is built from TRBV5-4 and TRBJ2-2; the match to TRBD2 covers 11 bases. V was pared by 4 bases and J by 0 bases, with 8 bases of the junction left unmatched. The CDR3 loop spans 18 amino acids. Germline CDR1 and CDR2: SGHNT and YYREEE (reference sequence). The CDR3 nucleotides read TGTGCCAGCAGCAGACTAGCGGGACCTGGAGCGAACACCGGGGAGCTGTTTTTT. Protein product: CASSRLAGPGANTGELFF.

The gene calls are TRBV3-1 (or the pseudogene TRBV3-2) and TRBJ1-5; D is possibly TRBD1 (6 bases). V was cut by 6 bases and J by 1 base, with 16 bases left in between. The CDR3 is 16 amino acids. CDR1 LGHDT and CDR2 YNNKEL come from the germline V gene (reference sequence). The DNA for the CDR3 is TGTGCCAGCAGTGACAGCGGGGGGCACAGCAATCAGCCCCAGCATTTT. Its protein product is CASSDSGGHSNQPQHF.

The V call is TRBV18, the J call TRBJ2-7, with TRBD1 matching 11 bases. V shed 6 bases and J 0 bases; nucleotides not matched to a gene: 1. This CDR3 comprises 14 residues. Germline assignment: CDR1 KGHSH and CDR2 LQKENI. In DNA, the CDR3 is TGTGCCAGCTCCGGGACAGGGGGCTCCTACGAGCAGTACGTC. Protein: CASSGTGGSYEQYV.

The chain combines TRBV3-1 (or the pseudogene TRBV3-2) with TRBJ1-6; possible D gene TRBD1, 5 bases. Trimming stripped 0 bases from V and 8 bases from J, with 11 bases between. This CDR3 has 15 amino acids. Germline V gives CDR1 LGHDT, CDR2 YNNKEL (reference sequence). CDR3 sequence reads: CASSQEKGRYSPLHF. The DNA for the CDR3 is TGTGCCAGCAGCCAAGAAAAGGGGAGGTATTCACCCCTCCACTTT.